These 23 T cell receptor beta chains were sequenced from one sample in a study of cytomegalovirus exposure and HLA in healthy donors. The PCR employed 60 Vbeta primers together with 13 Jbeta primers. Repertoires were generated with immunoSEQ multiplex PCR, while TCRdb's copy carries only in-frame clones and drops some. The table shows about 92,000 clones, with more than 65% occurring only once. Sequenced input: PBMCs. These receptors were obtained from a girl aged 2-10 years in good health and CMV-seropositive.

V is TRBV28 and J is TRBJ2-1; D possibly corresponds to TRBD1 (5 bases). The CDR3 runs 13 residues. Trimming stripped 5 bases from V and 8 bases from J, with 13 bases between. Germline V gene lookup returns CDR1 MDHEN and CDR2 SYDVKM. In nucleotides, the CDR3 is TGTGCCAGCAGTAGGCTAGGACACGATGAGCAGTTCTTC. Residues: CASSRLGHDEQFF.

The V call is TRBV18, the J call TRBJ1-4; 7 bases map to TRBD1. This CDR3 spans 14 amino acids. From germline, CDR1 is KGHSH and CDR2 LQKENI. V shed 3 bases and J 8 bases; nucleotides not matched to a gene: 6. The CDR3 coding sequence is TGTGCCAGCTCACCCCCAGACAGGGCGGAAAAACTGTTTTTT. It is translated as CASSPPDRAEKLFF.

The chain joins TRBV7-9 to TRBJ2-7, with D uncertain. The CDR3 consists of 14 residues. V lost 3 bases and J lost 3, with 12 bases in between. The V gene's germline CDR1 is SEHNR and CDR2 FQNEAQ (reference sequence). The CDR3, as DNA: TGTGCCAGCAGCTTGGGCAGAGAACGCTACGAGCAGTACTTC. It codes for CASSLGRERYEQYF.

This clone showed up just once. The chain joins TRBV25-1 to TRBJ2-7; 11 bases line up with TRBD1. With V trimmed by 8 bases and J by 3 bases, 9 bases remained unmatched. The CDR3 is 15 amino acids. CDR1 and CDR2 (germline): MGHDK, SYGVNS. CDR3 sequence: CASAWAGTGGYEQYF. The CDR3 nucleotides are TGTGCCAGCGCATGGGCCGGGACAGGGGGCTACGAGCAGTACTTC.

This clone was counted between two and nine times. The chain couples TRBV6-1 to TRBJ2-7; tentatively, D is TRBD2 (5 bases). Germline V gives CDR1 MNHNS, CDR2 SASEGT. The CDR3 is 14 residues long. Trimming took 4 bases from V and 3 from J, leaving 13 bases between them. CDR3 bases: TGTGCCAGCAGTGCTAGCCGGACGGACTACGAGCAGTACTTC. It codes for CASSASRTDYEQYF.

The chain combines TRBV9 with TRBJ2-1; a weak D match, TRBD1 (7 bases). Germline loops: CDR1 SGDLS, CDR2 YYNGEE. Trimming removed 1 base at V and 5 bases at J, with 19 bases between. This CDR3 contains 17 residues. CDR3 amino acids: CASSVTSLTQGHNEQFF. Here the CDR3 DNA reads TGTGCCAGCAGCGTAACTAGCCTGACACAGGGGCACAATGAGCAGTTCTTC.

In its sample, this clone was seen a few times. This chain links TRBV28 with TRBJ1-1, with TRBD1 identical over 7 bases. Germline V CDR1 and CDR2: MDHEN, SYDVKM. With 9 bases clipped from V and 2 bases from J, the junction kept 9 bases outside the gene matches. This CDR3 has 14 residues. CDR3 loop: CASYPGTANTEAFF. The CDR3 coding sequence is TGTGCCAGTTATCCAGGGACAGCAAACACTGAAGCTTTCTTT.

With regard to this clone: The same CDR3 can be traced to other DNA sequences in this sample. This sequence joins TRBV5-1 and TRBJ1-1; D gene uncertain. Per germline, CDR1 SGHRS and CDR2 YFSETQ. The CDR3 loop spans 13 amino acids. The germline V and J ends were trimmed by 0 bases and 1 base, with 4 bases remaining between them. CDR3 bases: TGCGCCAGCAGCTTGGACAGGAACACTGAAGCTTTCTTT. Translation: CASSLDRNTEAFF.

V usage is TRBV28 and J usage is TRBJ2-7; TRBD2 is a possible D gene (5 bases). CDR3 length: 14 amino acids. The V gene lost 3 bases and the J gene lost 5 bases, with 14 bases spanning the gap. Germline V gene lookup returns CDR1 MDHEN and CDR2 SYDVKM. The CDR3 DNA is TGTGCCAGCAGTTTCCTCGGGGTGAACCACGAGCAGTACTTC. Its translation: CASSFLGVNHEQYF.

This clone has just a few counts. The chain joins TRBV19 to TRBJ1-1, with D maybe TRBD1 (6 bases). Trimming took off 6 bases at V and 11 bases at J, with 16 bases between the two ends. This CDR3 comprises 12 residues. Per the germline V gene, CDR1 is LNHDA and CDR2 is SQIVND (reference sequence). CDR3 region: CASSIQGLAAFF. CDR3 bases: TGTGCCAGTAGCATACAGGGTCTCGCCGCTTTCTTT.

This clone is a singleton in its sample. This chain links TRBV9 with TRBJ2-7, with 7 positions matching TRBD1. V was pared by 0 bases and J by 6 bases, with 6 bases of the junction left unmatched. Per the germline V gene, CDR1 is SGDLS and CDR2 is YYNGEE. CDR3 length: 14 amino acids. DNA of the CDR3: TGTGCCAGCAGCGTAGGGGGCAGGGGGATCGAGCAGTACTTC. Protein: CASSVGGRGIEQYF.

V is TRBV7-2 and J is TRBJ2-7; 8 bases line up with TRBD2. V shed 1 base and J 7 bases; nucleotides not matched to a gene: 15. The CDR3 extends over 17 amino acids. CDR1 SGHTA and CDR2 FQGNSA come from the germline V gene. CDR3 residues: CASSLVGPGLGYREQYF. DNA for the CDR3: TGTGCCAGCAGCTTAGTAGGGCCGGGACTAGGCTATCGGGAGCAGTACTTC.

This clone was detected only a few times. The chain employs TRBV7-9 and TRBJ2-1; TRBD2 agrees at 7 bases. Germline V gene lookup returns CDR1 SEHNR and CDR2 FQNEAQ (reference sequence). This CDR3 is 14 amino acids long. Trimming at V came to 5 bases and at J to 12 bases, leaving 13 bases not matched to a gene. The chain's CDR3 is CASSLTAGLRAQFF. CDR3 sequence (DNA): TGTGCCAGCAGCCTCACAGCGGGACTTAGGGCGCAGTTCTTC.

The V and J genes are TRBV2 and TRBJ2-1, with 7 bases identical to TRBD2. CDR3 length equals 16 residues. The germline V gene encodes CDR1 SNHLY and CDR2 FYNNEI. After removal of 4 bases from V and 6 bases from J, the junction contained 12 bases not matched to a gene. CDR3 coding DNA: TGTGCCAGCAGTGCGGTCGGCCTAGCGGAAATCAATGAGCAGTTCTTC. This translates into CASSAVGLAEINEQFF.

The chain is built from TRBV12-2 and TRBJ1-2. TRBV12-2 is tagged as a pseudogene. The CDR3 contains 17 residues. The chain's CDR3 is CASRLAFPRGRGYGYTF. DNA for the CDR3: TGTGCAAGTCGCTTAGCCTTTCCCCGGGGGAGAGGCTATGGCTACACCTTC.

The V gene is TRBV10-3, the J gene TRBJ2-3, with 8 bases aligning to TRBD2. This CDR3 region has 17 residues. V lost 2 bases and J lost 0; bases outside the gene matches: 7. Germline-derived CDR1 and CDR2 are ENHRY and SYGVKD. In DNA form, the CDR3 reads TGTGCCATCAGTGAGAGGTATAGCGGGACGAGCACAGATACGCAGTATTTT. Its protein is CAISERYSGTSTDTQYF.

This chain joins TRBV4-1 and TRBJ2-5, with TRBD2 matching 9 bases. The length of the CDR3 is 17 residues. CDR1 is MGHRA, CDR2 YSYEKL, per germline. Trimming at V came to 1 base and at J to 5 bases, leaving 11 bases not matched to a gene. CDR3 sequence (DNA): TGCGCCAGCAGCCAAGGAATTCTAGCGGGGTTCCGGGAGACCCAGTACTTC. This sequence encodes CASSQGILAGFRETQYF.

The rearrangement joins TRBV7-3 to TRBJ2-3; D may be TRBD1 (6 bases). Trimming took 6 bases from V and 1 from J, leaving 14 bases between them. The CDR3 consists of 15 residues. In germline, CDR1 is SGHTA, CDR2 FQGTGA. Here the CDR3 DNA reads TGTGCCAGCAGTCCTCAGGGGTGGGGCACAGATACGCAGTATTTT. Translating gives CASSPQGWGTDTQYF.

This sequence joins TRBV29-1 and TRBJ2-1; 8 bases map to TRBD1. CDR3 length: 14 residues. Germline V gives CDR1 SQVTM, CDR2 ANQGSEA. CDR3 in DNA: TGCAGTGGCGGGTTGGGGACAGGTAGCAATGAGCAGTTCTTC. Amino acid sequence: CSGGLGTGSNEQFF.

The V call is TRBV6-1, the J call TRBJ2-7; TRBD1 aligns across 10 bases. This CDR3 spans 15 amino acids. The V gene's germline CDR1 is MNHNS and CDR2 SASEGT. Trimming removed 2 bases from V and 2 bases from J; junction bases left unmatched: 3. The chain's CDR3 is CASSERDRGAYEQYF. CDR3 DNA sequence: TGTGCCAGCAGTGAAAGGGACAGGGGAGCCTACGAGCAGTACTTC.

CDR3 sequence reads: CASSFSTVEQYF. In nucleotides, the CDR3 is TGTGCCAGCAGCTTTAGTACGGTCGAGCAGTACTTC. The chain uses TRBV5-6 and TRBJ2-7; D is ambiguous. The CDR3 is 12 amino acids. The V gene lost 2 bases and the J gene lost 6 bases, with 9 bases spanning the gap. Germline values: CDR1 SGHDT, CDR2 YYEEEE.

The V gene is TRBV28, the J gene TRBJ2-7; 8 nucleotides line up with TRBD1. CDR1 MDHEN and CDR2 SYDVKM come from the germline V gene. The CDR3 is 13 amino acids. V trimming: 3 bases; J trimming: 6 bases; junction bases outside the gene matches: 4. The CDR3: CASSLGQEPEQYF. In DNA form, the CDR3 reads TGTGCCAGCAGTTTGGGACAGGAGCCCGAGCAGTACTTC.

CDR3 amino acids: CASSLGRYNEQFF. In nucleotides, the CDR3 is TGTGCCAGCAGCTTAGGGAGATACAATGAGCAGTTCTTC. V usage is TRBV7-2 and J usage is TRBJ2-1, with D unresolved. Germline V gene sequence: CDR1 SGHTA, CDR2 FQGNSA. The V end was cut by 1 base, the J end by 4 bases, with 5 bases between. The CDR3 extends over 13 amino acids.